In its sample, the clone carrying this TCR beta chain was seen a few times. What it recognizes is unknown. The sample originates from a study of vaccination effects on CD4 cells after COVID-19. Germline V gene data show CDR1 as ENHRY and CDR2 as SYGVKD. CDR3 length: 14 residues. Trimming removed 2 bases from V and 3 bases from J, with 11 bases in between. Before sequencing took place, the ViraFEST assay used viral peptide pools to expand antigen-specific CD4+ T cells. CD4+ T cells were isolated after nine to ten days of culture. The person acquired a PCR-confirmed SARS-CoV-2 infection between March and December 2020. Each participant was given two doses of one vaccine (BNT162b2 or mRNA-1273). Generated by immunoSEQ multiplex PCR, the TCRdb table keeps only in-frame clones and is missing some. The table lists 11,000 to 15,000 clones, 80% of them singletons, with 17% in the top ten. Overall study results and limits: Vaccine-induced new clones formed most post-vaccine spike-reactive clones in convalescents. Among infection- and vaccine-induced clones, marked clonal contraction occurred late after vaccination.

The starting material was CD4+ T cells from PBMCs cultured with SARS-CoV-2 spike peptides, obtained after COVID-19 vaccination. This TCR was sampled from a human donor who had a prior SARS-CoV-2 infection. The chain carries TRBV10-3 and TRBJ2-7; D is perhaps TRBD2 (5 bases). The CDR3 bases are TGTGCCATCAGTGAGACCAACCGGGACTACGAGCAGTACTTC. The encoded protein is CAISETNRDYEQYF.